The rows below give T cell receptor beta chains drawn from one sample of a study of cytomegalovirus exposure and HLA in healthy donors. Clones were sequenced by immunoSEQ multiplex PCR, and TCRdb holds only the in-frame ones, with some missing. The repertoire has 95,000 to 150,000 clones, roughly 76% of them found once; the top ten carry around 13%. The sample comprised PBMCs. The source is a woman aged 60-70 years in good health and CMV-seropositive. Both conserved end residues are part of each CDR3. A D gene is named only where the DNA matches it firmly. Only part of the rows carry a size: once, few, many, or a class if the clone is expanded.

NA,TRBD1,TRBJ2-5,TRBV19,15,CASKSGGTGGETQYF,TGTGCCAGTAAATCGGGCGGGACAGGGGGAGAGACCCAGTACTTC
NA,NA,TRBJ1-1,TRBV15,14,CATSSYVGYTEAFF,TGTGCCACCAGCAGCTACGTGGGCTACACTGAAGCTTTCTTT
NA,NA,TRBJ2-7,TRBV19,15,CASSTHRDISYEQYF,TGTGCCAGTAGTACCCACCGGGACATCTCCTACGAGCAGTACTTC
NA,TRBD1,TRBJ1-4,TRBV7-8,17,CASSHTPGQGLNEKLFF,TGTGCCAGCAGCCATACACCGGGACAGGGCCTTAATGAAAAACTGTTTTTT
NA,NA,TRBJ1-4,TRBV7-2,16,CASSPFGKAANEKLFF,TGTGCCAGCAGCCCCTTCGGGAAGGCGGCTAATGAAAAACTGTTTTTT
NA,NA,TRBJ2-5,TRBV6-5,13,CASSFEGRVEQYF,TGTGCCAGCAGTTTCGAGGGAAGGGTAGAGCAGTACTTC
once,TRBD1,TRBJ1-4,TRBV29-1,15,CSVLLRTGGSEKLFF,TGCAGCGTGTTACTTCGCACAGGGGGTAGTGAAAAACTGTTTTTT
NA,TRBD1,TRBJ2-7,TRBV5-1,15,CASSHTGTGRNEQYF,TGCGCCAGCAGCCACACCGGGACAGGGAGAAACGAGCAGTACTTC
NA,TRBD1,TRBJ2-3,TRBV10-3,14,CAITGVLGTDTQYF,TGTGCCATAACAGGGGTTTTAGGCACAGATACGCAGTATTTT
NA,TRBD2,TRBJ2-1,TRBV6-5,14,CASSVAGVNNEQFF,TGTGCCAGCAGTGTCGCGGGAGTGAACAATGAGCAGTTCTTC
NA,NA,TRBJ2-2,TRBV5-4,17,CASSPVTGAQGTGELFF,TGTGCCAGCAGTCCTGTCACGGGAGCTCAGGGCACCGGGGAGCTGTTTTTT
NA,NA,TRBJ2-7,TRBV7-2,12,CASSFALNEQYF,TGTGCCAGCAGCTTCGCACTCAACGAGCAGTACTTC
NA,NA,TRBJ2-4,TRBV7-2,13,CAISLGQGNIQYF,TGTGCCATTAGTTTAGGGCAGGGGAACATTCAGTACTTC
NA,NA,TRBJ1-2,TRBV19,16,CASSISVYGRDWGYTF,TGTGCCAGTAGCATCTCCGTATATGGCAGGGACTGGGGCTACACCTTC
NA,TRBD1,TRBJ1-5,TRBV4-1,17,CASSTQNRGYMDQPQHF,TGCGCCAGCAGCACCCAAAACAGGGGGTATATGGATCAGCCCCAGCATTTT
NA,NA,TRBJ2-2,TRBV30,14,CAWSKQGSAGELFF,TGTGCCTGGAGTAAACAGGGTTCGGCCGGGGAGCTGTTTTTT
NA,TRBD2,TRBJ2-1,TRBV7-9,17,CASSVNLVREGVNEQFF,TGTGCCAGCAGCGTTAATCTCGTCCGGGAGGGGGTCAATGAGCAGTTCTTC
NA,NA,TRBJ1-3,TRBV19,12,CASRRSGNTIYF,TGTGCCAGTAGGCGCTCTGGAAACACCATATATTTT
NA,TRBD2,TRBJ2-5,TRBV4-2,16,CASSHPLAGGLREQYF,TGTGCCAGCAGCCACCCTTTAGCGGGAGGGTTGAGGGAGCAGTACTTC
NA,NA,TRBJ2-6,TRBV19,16,CASSIASSSGANVLTF,TGTGCCAGTAGTATCGCGTCGAGCTCTGGGGCCAACGTCCTGACTTTC
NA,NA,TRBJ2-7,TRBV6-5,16,CASSYSMAGSSYEQYF,TGTGCCAGCAGTTACTCGATGGCGGGGTCTTCCTACGAGCAGTACTTC
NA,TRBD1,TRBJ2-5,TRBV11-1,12,CASRGQQETQYF,TGTGCCAGCAGGGGACAGCAAGAGACCCAGTACTTC
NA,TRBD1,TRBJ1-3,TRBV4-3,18,CASSHSARLRGTGNTIYF,TGCGCCAGCAGCCATTCCGCCCGCCTCAGGGGGACTGGAAACACCATATATTTT
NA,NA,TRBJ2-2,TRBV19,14,CASLSTINTGELFF,TGTGCCAGTCTTAGTACGATTAACACCGGGGAGCTGTTTTTT
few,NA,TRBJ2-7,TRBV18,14,CASSPSTAIYEQYF,TGTGCCAGCTCACCATCGACAGCCATCTACGAGCAGTACTTC
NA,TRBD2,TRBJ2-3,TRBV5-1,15,CASSLSGGSTDTQYF,TGCGCCAGCAGCTTAAGCGGGGGTAGCACAGATACGCAGTATTTT
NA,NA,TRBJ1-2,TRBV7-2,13,CASSVGQIYGYTF,TGTGCCAGCAGCGTCGGACAGATCTATGGCTACACCTTC
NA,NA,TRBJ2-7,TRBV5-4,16,CASSLDEGVADHEQYF,TGTGCCAGCAGCTTGGATGAGGGGGTCGCCGACCACGAGCAGTACTTC